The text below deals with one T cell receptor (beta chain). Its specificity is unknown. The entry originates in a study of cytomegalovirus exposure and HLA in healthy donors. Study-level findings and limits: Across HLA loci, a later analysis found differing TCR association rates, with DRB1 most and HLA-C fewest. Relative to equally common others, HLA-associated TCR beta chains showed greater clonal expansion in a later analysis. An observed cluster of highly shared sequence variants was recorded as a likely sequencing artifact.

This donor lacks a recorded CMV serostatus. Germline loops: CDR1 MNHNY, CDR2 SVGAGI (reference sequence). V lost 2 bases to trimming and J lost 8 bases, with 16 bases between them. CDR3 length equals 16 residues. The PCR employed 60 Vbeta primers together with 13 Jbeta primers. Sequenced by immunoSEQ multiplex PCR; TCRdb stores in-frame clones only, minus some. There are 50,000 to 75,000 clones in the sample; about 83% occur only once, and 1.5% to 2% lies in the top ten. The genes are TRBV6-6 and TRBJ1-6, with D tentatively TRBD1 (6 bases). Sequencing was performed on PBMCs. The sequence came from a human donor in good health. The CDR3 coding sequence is TGTGCCAGCAGTTACAGGGCAGGGGCGCGCGATTCACCCCTCCACTTT. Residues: CASSYRAGARDSPLHF.